One T cell receptor (beta chain) is described in this entry. Its antigen has not been determined. No base quality information exists; no much larger clone differs at one position. The entry originates in a study of control samples from healthy donors and cancer patients (dated by TCRdb to 2019 to 2021). Library preparation was by the immunoSEQ multiplex PCR assay. This is the immuneACCESS table as TCRdb keeps it, with only in-frame sequences that have V and J called. A part of the clones is gone; compared with another copy, unresolved V genes explain less than half, and the rest is unexplained. The sample has about 120,000 clones on record, over 85% of them singletons. The ten largest clones add up to about 2.5% of the sample. Deletion took 4 bases off V and 2 bases off J, with a span of 11 bases between the germline ends. The germline V gene supplies CDR1 SGHDN and CDR2 FVKESK. From the cysteine through the phenylalanine, the CDR3 covers 14 amino acids. Just CDR3 DNA is preserved here, 42 bases in frame from base 1.

The sequencing input was blood. The sequence was obtained from a man aged 25 to 40 in good health. In this chain, TRBV14 is recombined with TRBJ1-2; no D gene is confidently identified. The nucleotides read TGTGCCAGCAGCCGCACGAGGTTGAACTATGGCTACACCTTC. It translates as CASSRTRLNYGYTF.